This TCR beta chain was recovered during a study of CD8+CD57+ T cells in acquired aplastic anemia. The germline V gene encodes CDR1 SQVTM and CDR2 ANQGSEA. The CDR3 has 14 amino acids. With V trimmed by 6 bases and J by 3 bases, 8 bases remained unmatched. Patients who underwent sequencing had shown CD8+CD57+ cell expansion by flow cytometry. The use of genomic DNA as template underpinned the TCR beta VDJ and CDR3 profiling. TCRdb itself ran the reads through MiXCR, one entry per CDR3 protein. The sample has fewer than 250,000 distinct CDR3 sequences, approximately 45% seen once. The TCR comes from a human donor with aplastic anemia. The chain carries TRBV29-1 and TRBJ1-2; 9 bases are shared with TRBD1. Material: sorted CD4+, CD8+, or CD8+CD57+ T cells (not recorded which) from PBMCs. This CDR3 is CSVPRQGEDYGYTF. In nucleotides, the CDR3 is TGCAGCGTCCCCCGACAGGGGGAGGACTATGGCTACACCTTC.